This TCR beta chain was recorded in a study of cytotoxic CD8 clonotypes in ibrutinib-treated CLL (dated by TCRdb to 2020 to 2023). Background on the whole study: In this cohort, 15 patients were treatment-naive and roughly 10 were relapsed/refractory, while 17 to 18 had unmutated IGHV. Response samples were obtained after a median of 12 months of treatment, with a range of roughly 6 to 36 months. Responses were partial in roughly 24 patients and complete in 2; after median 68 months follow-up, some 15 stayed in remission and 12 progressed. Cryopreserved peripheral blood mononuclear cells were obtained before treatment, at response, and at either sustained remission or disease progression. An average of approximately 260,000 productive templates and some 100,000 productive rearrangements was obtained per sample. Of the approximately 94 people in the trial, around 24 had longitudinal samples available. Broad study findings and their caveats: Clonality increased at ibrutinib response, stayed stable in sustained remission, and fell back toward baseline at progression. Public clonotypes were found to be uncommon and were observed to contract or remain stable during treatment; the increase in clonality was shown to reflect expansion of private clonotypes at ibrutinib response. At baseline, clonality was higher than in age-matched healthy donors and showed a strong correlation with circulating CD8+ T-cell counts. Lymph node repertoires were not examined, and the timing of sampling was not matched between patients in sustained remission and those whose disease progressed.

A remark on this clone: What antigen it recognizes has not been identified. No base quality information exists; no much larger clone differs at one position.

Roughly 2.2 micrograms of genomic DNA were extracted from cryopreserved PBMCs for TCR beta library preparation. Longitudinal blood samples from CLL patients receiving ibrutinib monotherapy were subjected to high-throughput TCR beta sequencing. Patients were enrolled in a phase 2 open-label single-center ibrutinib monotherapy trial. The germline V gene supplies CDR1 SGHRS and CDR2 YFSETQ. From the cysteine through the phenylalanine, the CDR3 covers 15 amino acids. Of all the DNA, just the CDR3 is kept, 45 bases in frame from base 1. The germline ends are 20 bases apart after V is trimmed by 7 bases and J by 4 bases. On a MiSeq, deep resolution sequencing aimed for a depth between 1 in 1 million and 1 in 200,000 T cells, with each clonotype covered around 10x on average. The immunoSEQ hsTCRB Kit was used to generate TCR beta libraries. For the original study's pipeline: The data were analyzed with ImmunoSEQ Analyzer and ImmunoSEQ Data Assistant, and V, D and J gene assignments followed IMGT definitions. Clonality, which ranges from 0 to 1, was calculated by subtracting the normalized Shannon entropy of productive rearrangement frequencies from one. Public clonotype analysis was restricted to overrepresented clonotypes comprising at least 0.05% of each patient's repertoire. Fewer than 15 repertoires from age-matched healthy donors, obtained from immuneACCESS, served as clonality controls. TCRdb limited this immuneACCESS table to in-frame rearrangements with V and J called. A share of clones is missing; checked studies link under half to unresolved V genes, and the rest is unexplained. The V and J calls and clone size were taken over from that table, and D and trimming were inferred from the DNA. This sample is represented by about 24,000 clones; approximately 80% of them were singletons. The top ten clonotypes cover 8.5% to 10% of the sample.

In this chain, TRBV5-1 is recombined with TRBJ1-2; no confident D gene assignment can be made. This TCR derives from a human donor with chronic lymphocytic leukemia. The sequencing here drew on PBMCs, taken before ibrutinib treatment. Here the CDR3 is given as CASRTRWGGSYGYTF. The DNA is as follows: TGCGCCAGCCGCACCCGGTGGGGTGGTAGCTATGGCTACACCTTC.